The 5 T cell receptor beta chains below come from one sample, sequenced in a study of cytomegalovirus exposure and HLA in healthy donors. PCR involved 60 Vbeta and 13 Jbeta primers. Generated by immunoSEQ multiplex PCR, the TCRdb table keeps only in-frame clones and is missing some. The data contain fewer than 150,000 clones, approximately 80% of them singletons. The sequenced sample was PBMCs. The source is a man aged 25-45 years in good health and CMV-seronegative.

CDR3 in DNA: TGTGCCTGGAGTGTACAAGGCGGTGAGCAGTTCTTC. It yields the protein CAWSVQGGEQFF. The chain links TRBV30 to TRBJ2-1; D gene unclear. The CDR3 is 12 residues long. Looked up from germline, CDR1 is GTSNPN and CDR2 is SVGIG (reference sequence). Trimming removed 0 bases from V and 9 bases from J, with 9 bases in between.

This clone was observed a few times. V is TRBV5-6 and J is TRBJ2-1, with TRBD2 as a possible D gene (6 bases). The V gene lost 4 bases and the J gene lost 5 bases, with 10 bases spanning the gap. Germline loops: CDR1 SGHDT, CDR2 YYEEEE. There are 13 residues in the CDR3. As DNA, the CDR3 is TGTGCCAGCAGCCCGGGACTTCACAATGAGCAGTTCTTC. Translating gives CASSPGLHNEQFF. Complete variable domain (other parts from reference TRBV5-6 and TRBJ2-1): DAGVTQSPTHLIKTRGQQVTLRCSPKSGHDTVSWYQQALGQGPQFIFQYYEEEERQRGNFPDRFSGHQFPNYSSELNVNALLLGDSALYLCASSPGLHNEQFFGPGTRLTVL.

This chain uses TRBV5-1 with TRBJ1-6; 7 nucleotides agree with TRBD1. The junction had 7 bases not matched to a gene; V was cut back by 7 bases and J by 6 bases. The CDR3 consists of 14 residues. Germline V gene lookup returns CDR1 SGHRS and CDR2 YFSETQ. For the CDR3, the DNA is TGCGCCAGCTCGCGGGGACAGCCTAATTCACCCCTCCACTTT. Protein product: CASSRGQPNSPLHF. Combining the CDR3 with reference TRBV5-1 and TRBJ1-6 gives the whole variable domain KAGVTQTPRYLIKTRGQQVTLSCSPISGHRSVSWYQQTPGQGLQFLFEYFSETQRNKGNFPGRFSGRQFSNSRSEMNVSTLELGDSALYLCASSRGQPNSPLHFGNGTRLTVT.

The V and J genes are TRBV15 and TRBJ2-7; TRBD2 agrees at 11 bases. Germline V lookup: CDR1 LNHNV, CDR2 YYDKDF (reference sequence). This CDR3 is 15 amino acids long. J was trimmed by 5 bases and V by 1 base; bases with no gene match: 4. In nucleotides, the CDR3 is TGTGCCACCAGCAGAGGGGCTAGCGGGAGGAACGAGCAGTACTTC. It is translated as CATSRGASGRNEQYF. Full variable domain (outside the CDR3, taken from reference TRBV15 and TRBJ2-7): DAMVIQNPRYQVTQFGKPVTLSCSQTLNHNVMYWYQQKSSQAPKLLFHYYDKDFNNEADTPDNFQSRRPNTSFCFLDIRSPGLGDTAMYLCATSRGASGRNEQYFGPGTRLTVT.

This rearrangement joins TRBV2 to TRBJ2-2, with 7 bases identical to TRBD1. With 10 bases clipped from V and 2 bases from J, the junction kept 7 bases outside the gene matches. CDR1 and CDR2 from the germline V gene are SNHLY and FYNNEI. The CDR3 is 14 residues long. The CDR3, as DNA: TGTGCCAAAAGGACAGGTCCAAACACCGGGGAGCTGTTTTTT. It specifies CAKRTGPNTGELFF. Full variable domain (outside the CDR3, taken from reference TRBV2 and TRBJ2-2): EPEVTQTPSHQVTQMGQEVILRCVPISNHLYFYWYRQILGQKVEFLVSFYNNEISEKSEIFDDQFSVERPDGSNFTLKIRSTKLEDSAMYFCAKRTGPNTGELFFGEGSRLTVL.